The rows below give T cell receptor beta chains drawn from one sample of a study of shared clonotypes between healthy human individuals. Some clones are missing from TCRdb's copy, which holds only in-frame ones; the method was immunoSEQ multiplex PCR. The data contain nearly 500,000 clones, roughly four fifths of them singletons. Sequenced sample: PBMCs. The receptors derive from a woman between 40 and 50 years old in good health. Some clones in this sample may be carry-over from other donors' samples. CDR3s include the opening cysteine and the closing phenylalanine or tryptophan. D genes are given only for firm matches. Some rows have no size entry. The others give once, few or many, or a class for an expanded clone.

V gene: TRBV18
D gene: -
clone size: few
J gene: TRBJ2-7
CDR3 DNA: TGTGCCAGCTCACCGATGACAGAGGGCGAGCAGTACTTC
CDR3 protein: CASSPMTEGEQYF

V gene: TRBV14
D gene: -
clone size: -
J gene: TRBJ1-1
CDR3 DNA: TGTGCCAGCAGCCCGAGGGGGTGGGGTGAAGCTTTCTTT
CDR3 protein: CASSPRGWGEAFF

V gene: TRBV28
D gene: -
clone size: -
J gene: TRBJ2-2
CDR3 DNA: TGTGCCAGCAGGGGCGGGACCGGGGAGCTGTTTTTT
CDR3 protein: CASRGGTGELFF

V gene: TRBV30
D gene: -
clone size: -
J gene: TRBJ2-5
CDR3 DNA: TGTGCCTGGAGTGTGTTGGGGAATCGCCTTCAAGAGACCCAGTACTTC
CDR3 protein: CAWSVLGNRLQETQYF

V gene: TRBV7-8
D gene: TRBD2
clone size: -
J gene: TRBJ2-7
CDR3 DNA: TGTGCCAGCAGCTTAGCCCCGACTAGCGGGAGGGCTTACGAGCAGTACTTC
CDR3 protein: CASSLAPTSGRAYEQYF

V gene: TRBV15
D gene: -
clone size: -
J gene: TRBJ2-1
CDR3 DNA: TGTGCCACCAGCAAAGACAAGGGTCGGCAGTTCTTC
CDR3 protein: CATSKDKGRQFF

V gene: TRBV19
D gene: -
clone size: many
J gene: TRBJ2-5
CDR3 DNA: TGTGCCAGTAGTATTCCAGCGACGGAGACCCAGTACTTC
CDR3 protein: CASSIPATETQYF

V gene: TRBV2
D gene: TRBD1
clone size: -
J gene: TRBJ2-3
CDR3 DNA: TGTGCCAGCAGAAACACCAGGGGGCCCGATACGCAGTATTTT
CDR3 protein: CASRNTRGPDTQYF

V gene: TRBV5-1
D gene: TRBD2
clone size: once
J gene: TRBJ2-3
CDR3 DNA: TGCGCCAGCAGCCCACCGGGACTAGCAACAGATACGCAGTATTTT
CDR3 protein: CASSPPGLATDTQYF

V gene: TRBV4-3
D gene: -
clone size: -
J gene: TRBJ2-7
CDR3 DNA: TGCGCCAGCAGCCCTGGCACGGGGAACTCGTACGAGCAGTACTTC
CDR3 protein: CASSPGTGNSYEQYF

V gene: TRBV13
D gene: TRBD1
clone size: -
J gene: TRBJ1-1
CDR3 DNA: TGTGCCAGCAGCGCAGGGGGGGGCCCCGAAGCTTTCTTT
CDR3 protein: CASSAGGGPEAFF

V gene: TRBV4-2
D gene: TRBD2
clone size: -
J gene: TRBJ2-3
CDR3 DNA: TGTGCCAGCAGTCAAGTTGGGACTAGCGGGATTTTTACAGATACGCAGTATTTT
CDR3 protein: CASSQVGTSGIFTDTQYF

V gene: TRBV2
D gene: TRBD1
clone size: -
J gene: TRBJ1-4
CDR3 DNA: TGTGCCAGCAGTGTTCAAGGGGGCACTAATGAAAAACTGTTTTTT
CDR3 protein: CASSVQGGTNEKLFF

V gene: TRBV29-1
D gene: TRBD1
clone size: once
J gene: TRBJ2-2
CDR3 DNA: TGCAGCGGGGGACAGGGGTACACCGGGGAGCTGTTTTTT
CDR3 protein: CSGGQGYTGELFF

V gene: TRBV30
D gene: -
clone size: -
J gene: TRBJ2-2
CDR3 DNA: TGTGCCTGGACCCCCGGGGGCGAGCTCCTGAACACCGGGGAGCTGTTTTTT
CDR3 protein: CAWTPGGELLNTGELFF

V gene: TRBV28
D gene: TRBD1
clone size: -
J gene: TRBJ1-1
CDR3 DNA: TGTGCCGCGAGGGGGCAGAACACTGAAGCTTTCTTT
CDR3 protein: CAARGQNTEAFF

V gene: TRBV7-2
D gene: TRBD1
clone size: -
J gene: TRBJ1-5
CDR3 DNA: TGTGCCAGCAGCTTAGATACAGGGGCAACTCAGCCCCAGCATTTT
CDR3 protein: CASSLDTGATQPQHF

V gene: TRBV19
D gene: -
clone size: -
J gene: TRBJ1-2
CDR3 DNA: TGTGCCAGTAGTATTCAGGCCCACGGGGACTATGGCTACACCTTC
CDR3 protein: CASSIQAHGDYGYTF

V gene: TRBV7-3
D gene: TRBD2
clone size: -
J gene: TRBJ2-1
CDR3 DNA: TGTGCCAGCAGCCCTAGCGGGGGGGAGGATGAGCAGTTCTTC
CDR3 protein: CASSPSGGEDEQFF

V gene: TRBV18
D gene: TRBD1
clone size: once
J gene: TRBJ2-7
CDR3 DNA: TGTGCCAGCTCACCCTTGGACAGGGGCAGCTCCTACGAGCAGTACTTC
CDR3 protein: CASSPLDRGSSYEQYF

V gene: TRBV7-8
D gene: -
clone size: few
J gene: TRBJ2-7
CDR3 DNA: TGTGCCAGCAGCCCCGACTACGAGCAGTACTTC
CDR3 protein: CASSPDYEQYF

V gene: TRBV5-8
D gene: TRBD1
clone size: -
J gene: TRBJ2-7
CDR3 DNA: TGTGCCAGCAGCACCCCAGGGGGACAGCCCTACGAGCAGTACTTC
CDR3 protein: CASSTPGGQPYEQYF

V gene: TRBV6-1
D gene: -
clone size: -
J gene: TRBJ1-4
CDR3 DNA: TGTGCCAGCAGTGAACGCCAAGGGGGTGAAAAACTGTTTTTT
CDR3 protein: CASSERQGGEKLFF

V gene: TRBV6-5
D gene: -
clone size: -
J gene: TRBJ1-5
CDR3 DNA: TGTGCCAGCAGTTACGACAGCAATCAGCCCCAGCATTTT
CDR3 protein: CASSYDSNQPQHF

V gene: TRBV5-6
D gene: TRBD1
clone size: many
J gene: TRBJ1-1
CDR3 DNA: TGTGCCAGCAGCTTGCTCCCAGGGGGGGGCACTGAAGCTTTCTTT
CDR3 protein: CASSLLPGGGTEAFF

V gene: TRBV5-4
D gene: TRBD2
clone size: once
J gene: TRBJ2-3
CDR3 DNA: TGTGCCAGCAGCCTGGGACTAGCGGGAGTGCAAGATACGCAGTATTTT
CDR3 protein: CASSLGLAGVQDTQYF

V gene: TRBV7-3
D gene: TRBD2
clone size: -
J gene: TRBJ2-1
CDR3 DNA: TGTGCCAGCAGCTTAACGTTGGGCGGGAGGGGGAACAATGAGCAGTTCTTC
CDR3 protein: CASSLTLGGRGNNEQFF

V gene: TRBV5-4
D gene: -
clone size: -
J gene: TRBJ2-6
CDR3 DNA: TGTGCCAGCAGCTTAGCACAGACCGTCTCTGGGGCCAACGTCCTGACTTTC
CDR3 protein: CASSLAQTVSGANVLTF

V gene: TRBV28
D gene: -
clone size: -
J gene: TRBJ2-2
CDR3 DNA: TGTGCCAGCCAAGGCAGACCGAACACCGGGGAGCTGTTTTTT
CDR3 protein: CASQGRPNTGELFF

V gene: TRBV6-6
D gene: TRBD1
clone size: -
J gene: TRBJ2-1
CDR3 DNA: TGTGCCAGCAGCAAAGACAGGGCTTACTACAATGAGCAGTTCTTC
CDR3 protein: CASSKDRAYYNEQFF

V gene: TRBV28
D gene: -
clone size: -
J gene: TRBJ2-2
CDR3 DNA: TGTGCCAGCAGTTTATATGGGGGTCCGAGCACCGGGGAGCTGTTTTTT
CDR3 protein: CASSLYGGPSTGELFF

V gene: TRBV2
D gene: TRBD1
clone size: -
J gene: TRBJ2-7
CDR3 DNA: TGTGCCAGCAGTTTGAACAGGGGGCGCGATAAGCAGTACTTC
CDR3 protein: CASSLNRGRDKQYF

V gene: TRBV18
D gene: TRBD1
clone size: -
J gene: TRBJ1-1
CDR3 DNA: TGTGCCAGCTCACAGGGGGCGATCGCTGAAGCTTTCTTT
CDR3 protein: CASSQGAIAEAFF

V gene: TRBV28
D gene: -
clone size: -
J gene: TRBJ2-5
CDR3 DNA: TGTGCCAGCAGCCCAGGGGCCGGGGTATTATTTTACTTC
CDR3 protein: CASSPGAGVLFYF

V gene: TRBV4-1
D gene: -
clone size: -
J gene: TRBJ2-7
CDR3 DNA: TGCGCCAGCAGCCATTCGCTAAGGACTTCTAAACCTTACGAGCAGTACTTC
CDR3 protein: CASSHSLRTSKPYEQYF

V gene: TRBV10-3
D gene: -
clone size: few
J gene: TRBJ2-7
CDR3 DNA: TGTGCCATCAGTGTGGGCCCTAGCCGCTCCTACGAGCAGTACTTC
CDR3 protein: CAISVGPSRSYEQYF

V gene: TRBV18
D gene: TRBD1
clone size: once
J gene: TRBJ1-5
CDR3 DNA: TGTGCCAGCTCTCCTTTTCCGACAGGGAGCAATCAGCCCCAGCATTTT
CDR3 protein: CASSPFPTGSNQPQHF

V gene: TRBV7-9
D gene: TRBD2
clone size: -
J gene: TRBJ2-2
CDR3 DNA: TGTGCCAGCAGCTCGGCGGGACTAGCGGGAGGGACCGGGGAGCTGTTTTTT
CDR3 protein: CASSSAGLAGGTGELFF

V gene: TRBV7-9
D gene: -
clone size: -
J gene: TRBJ1-2
CDR3 DNA: TGTGCCAGCATCGGGACACCCGGGGTCGGCTACACCTTC
CDR3 protein: CASIGTPGVGYTF

V gene: TRBV5-1
D gene: TRBD2
clone size: -
J gene: TRBJ2-7
CDR3 DNA: TGCGCCAGCAGCTTGCTGGCTAGCGGGAGGGTCCACGAGCAGTACTTC
CDR3 protein: CASSLLASGRVHEQYF

V gene: TRBV28
D gene: TRBD1
clone size: -
J gene: TRBJ2-7
CDR3 DNA: TGTGCCAGCAGTGCCCGCGCGCCGGACAGGGGATTATTCCACGAGCAGTACTTC
CDR3 protein: CASSARAPDRGLFHEQYF

V gene: TRBV2
D gene: -
clone size: -
J gene: TRBJ2-5
CDR3 DNA: TGTGCCAGCAGTAGAGCTTCACAAGAGACCCAGTACTTC
CDR3 protein: CASSRASQETQYF

V gene: TRBV30
D gene: TRBD1
clone size: many
J gene: TRBJ1-3
CDR3 DNA: TGTGCCTGGAGGGACAGGGTGGGAGGAAACACCATATATTTT
CDR3 protein: CAWRDRVGGNTIYF

V gene: TRBV5-1
D gene: TRBD1
clone size: -
J gene: TRBJ1-2
CDR3 DNA: TGCGCCAGCAGCTCAGCGGACAGGGTTTCTGCCGCGCGATATGGCTACACCTTC
CDR3 protein: CASSSADRVSAARYGYTF

V gene: TRBV5-1
D gene: TRBD1
clone size: -
J gene: TRBJ1-2
CDR3 DNA: TGCGCCAGCAGCGTCAGACAGGGGGCGACTACAAATGGCTACACCTTC
CDR3 protein: CASSVRQGATTNGYTF